The rows below give T cell receptor beta chains drawn from one sample of a study of post-analysis software for immune sequencing data. TCRdb reprocessed the PCR reads via MiXCR and lists one record per CDR3 protein. The sample has 500,000 to 600,000 distinct CDR3 sequences, 44% seen once. The material sequenced was blood. Every receptor here comes from a girl aged 5-17 years with multiple sclerosis. CDR3s include the opening cysteine and the closing phenylalanine or tryptophan. The order of the fields is J gene, V gene, clone size, D gene, CDR3 DNA, CDR3 protein. A D gene is named only where the DNA matches it firmly. Rows give clone size only sometimes, using once, few, many, or a class for an expanded clone.

TRBJ2-5 TRBV5-4 few TRBD2 TGTGCCAGCAGCTTGAGCGGGAGGGGGAAGACCCAGTACTTC CASSLSGRGKTQYF
TRBJ2-5 TRBV5-1 - TRBD2 TGCGCCAGCAGCTTCGGGCTAGCGGCCCAAGAGACCCAGTACTTC CASSFGLAAQETQYF
TRBJ2-3 TRBV5-1 - - TGCGCCAGCAGCGAACTCGGGAGTCCGACAGATACGCAGTATTTT CASSELGSPTDTQYF
TRBJ1-6 TRBV7-9 - TRBD1 TGTGCCAGCAGCTTCCGACAGGGGGGAGATTCACCCCTCCACTTT CASSFRQGGDSPLHF
TRBJ2-7 TRBV20-1 - TRBD2 TGCAGTGCTAGTAGCGGGAGGCCCCCCTACGAGCAGTACTTC CSASSGRPPYEQYF
TRBJ2-3 TRBV4-1 few - TGCGCCAGCAGCCAAGTGGGCGGGGGCACAGATACGCAGTATTTT CASSQVGGGTDTQYF
TRBJ1-2 TRBV9 few TRBD1 TGTGCCAGCAGCGTATCAGAACCCGGGACAGGCTATGGCTACACCTTC CASSVSEPGTGYGYTF
TRBJ2-1 TRBV29-1 - TRBD2 TGCAGCGTTTTCGGACGACTAGCGGGGGGTAGTGAGCAGTTCTTC CSVFGRLAGGSEQFF
TRBJ2-3 TRBV5-1 - - TGCGCCAGCAGCTTGGTAGCAGCAGGGGACGGCACAGATACGCAGTATTTT CASSLVAAGDGTDTQYF
TRBJ1-1 TRBV12-3/TRBV12-4 - - TGTGCCAGCAGGAGGAGTAACACTGAAGCTTTCTTT CASRRSNTEAFF
TRBJ1-5 TRBV12-3/TRBV12-4 - - TGTGCCAGCAGTTCCCGACACCCGGGGCAGCCCCAGCATTTT CASSSRHPGQPQHF
TRBJ2-1 TRBV11-2 - TRBD2 TGTGCCAGCAGCTTAGAGGGACTAGCGGGGCCATCTTTGGGGCAGTTCTTC CASSLEGLAGPSLGQFF
TRBJ2-1 TRBV11-3 - - TGTGCCAGCAGCTTAGACCGGACCGGGGCAGAGTTCTTC CASSLDRTGAEFF
TRBJ2-4 TRBV12-3/TRBV12-4 few - TGTGCCAGCAGTTTAGGTGTAGGGCACATTCAGTACTTC CASSLGVGHIQYF
TRBJ2-1 TRBV29-1 - TRBD2 TGCAGCATGGCCCCGAGCGGGGGGGCGAATGAGCAGTTCTTC CSMAPSGGANEQFF
TRBJ2-7 TRBV5-1 many TRBD2 TGCGCCAGCAGCTTGGCGGGAGGCGAGCAGTACTTC CASSLAGGEQYF
TRBJ2-3 TRBV5-6 - TRBD2 TGTGCCAGCAGCCGGCGGACTAGCGGGAGAAGGGCAGATACGCAGTATTTT CASSRRTSGRRADTQYF
TRBJ1-2 TRBV6-4 - - TGTGCCAGCAGTGCGGAGTTCTGGGACTATGGCTACACCTTC CASSAEFWDYGYTF
TRBJ2-5 TRBV11-2 - - TGTGCCAGCAGCTTATACAGACTCCAAGAGACCCAGTACTTC CASSLYRLQETQYF
TRBJ2-1 TRBV20-1 - - TGCAGTGCGTGGGACTTAACCTACAATGAGCAGTTCTTC CSAWDLTYNEQFF
TRBJ2-1 TRBV5-5 - TRBD1 TGTGCCAGCAGCGGCCGGGACAGGGGTTACAATGAGCAGTTCTTC CASSGRDRGYNEQFF
TRBJ1-2 TRBV12-3/TRBV12-4 - TRBD1 TGTGCCAGCAGTTTAGAGGGCAGGGGGCCTGTTAACTATGGCTACACCTTC CASSLEGRGPVNYGYTF
TRBJ1-5 TRBV6-6 - - TGTGCCAGTAACGCTAAGCCCCAGCATTTT CASNAKPQHF
TRBJ2-1 TRBV10-3 - TRBD2 TGTGCCATCAGTATGCGGGGGGATTCCTACAATGAGCAGTTCTTC CAISMRGDSYNEQFF
TRBJ2-3 TRBV5-1 - - TGCGCCAGCAGCTTGGAAGGGGGGGGACTGCTCCCAGATACGCAGTATTTT CASSLEGGGLLPDTQYF
TRBJ1-2 TRBV7-9 - - TGTGCCAGCAGCTTAGGTGGGACCATGGGCTATGGCTACACCTTC CASSLGGTMGYGYTF
TRBJ2-3 TRBV4-1 few - TGCGCCAGCAGCCCTGCGGGCCTGGCAGATACGCAGTATTTT CASSPAGLADTQYF
TRBJ2-6 TRBV29-1 - - TGCAGCGTAGGGGGGGCTGGAACTGGGGCCAACGTCCTGACTTTC CSVGGAGTGANVLTF
TRBJ2-3 TRBV5-1 - - TGCGCCAGCAGCCCGGCAGTCACAGATACGCAGTATTTT CASSPAVTDTQYF
TRBJ2-1 TRBV7-8 - TRBD2 TGTGCCAGCAGCTTTTTGCTAGCGGGAAGATCGGATGAGCAGTTCTTC CASSFLLAGRSDEQFF
TRBJ2-5 TRBV2 - - TGTGCCAGCAGTGGTACCGTAGAGACCCAGTACTTC CASSGTVETQYF
TRBJ2-1 TRBV27 - - TGTGCCAGCAGTACCTCCCTAGGAATCTACAATGAGCAGTTCTTC CASSTSLGIYNEQFF
TRBJ2-7 TRBV7-2 - - TGTGCCAGCAGTGACAGGCCCTCTTCGCGGTACGAGCAGTACTTC CASSDRPSSRYEQYF
TRBJ2-3 TRBV2 - - TGTGCCTGCAGTGAAACAGGGATAAGCACAGATACGCAGTATTTT CACSETGISTDTQYF
TRBJ2-2 TRBV7-9 few - TGTGCCAGCAGCTTGCTCGGGAACACCGGGGAGCTGTTTTTT CASSLLGNTGELFF
TRBJ2-1 TRBV9 - TRBD2 TGTGCCAGCAGCGTAAGTCAAGCGGGGGGTCGGGATGAGCAGTTCTTC CASSVSQAGGRDEQFF
TRBJ2-7 TRBV27 - TRBD1 TGTGCCAGCAGGGGCAGGGGGCCCCACGAGCAGTACTTC CASRGRGPHEQYF
TRBJ2-3 TRBV20-1 few - TGCAGTGCTAGAGCCAGCACAGATACGCAGTATTTT CSARASTDTQYF
TRBJ2-7 TRBV27 - - TGTGCCAGCAGGGTGGCGAGCTCCTACGAGCAGTACTTC CASRVASSYEQYF
TRBJ1-5 TRBV28 - - TGTGCCGGCAGTTTATCCGACCGGGCCCAGCATTTT CAGSLSDRAQHF
TRBJ2-5 TRBV11-2 - - TGTGCCAGCAGCTCGGGGTTCGAGACCCAGTACTTC CASSSGFETQYF
TRBJ2-5 TRBV27 - TRBD2 TGTGCCAGCAGTTATCCAGCGGGAGACGCGACCCAGTACTTC CASSYPAGDATQYF
TRBJ2-1 TRBV9 - TRBD2 TGTGCCAGCAGCGTAGGGGGGAGGGACTACAATGAGCAGTTCTTC CASSVGGRDYNEQFF
TRBJ2-1 TRBV7-9 - - TGTGCCAGCAGCCGTGACTACCCTCCCTACAATGAGCAGTTCTTC CASSRDYPPYNEQFF
TRBJ2-3 TRBV29-1 - - TGCAGCGCCACAACCGCGGGGAGAGATACGCAGTATTTT CSATTAGRDTQYF
TRBJ2-1 TRBV5-1 - TRBD2 TGCGCCAGCAGCTTAAGCGGGACTAGCGCGTACAATGAGCAGTTCTTC CASSLSGTSAYNEQFF
TRBJ2-7 TRBV29-1 - - TGCAGCGGAGGCAGCCCCTACGAGCAGTACTTC CSGGSPYEQYF
TRBJ2-5 TRBV9 - TRBD2 TGTGCCAGCAGCTCGAGACTAGCCTCAGGCGAGACCCAGTACTTC CASSSRLASGETQYF
TRBJ1-5 TRBV6-5 - TRBD1 TGTGCCAGCAGAGCCACAGGGGGGAGAAGCAATCAGCCCCAGCATTTT CASRATGGRSNQPQHF
TRBJ2-7 TRBV7-2 - TRBD2 TGTGCCAGCAGCTTAATGGAGCGGGAGGTGACCGAGCAGTACTTC CASSLMEREVTEQYF
TRBJ1-2 TRBV7-8 - - TGTGCCAGCAGCTTGGCAGGGGCCGGCGCTTACTTGTATGGCTACACCTTC CASSLAGAGAYLYGYTF
TRBJ2-7 TRBV4-1 - - TGCGCCAGCAGCCAAGAAAGGGGTAAGGGTTTTAGCAACTACGAGCAGTACTTC CASSQERGKGFSNYEQYF
TRBJ1-2 TRBV7-6 - - TGTGCCAGCAGCCAGGGGACACCGTACTATGGCTACACCTTC CASSQGTPYYGYTF
TRBJ2-2 TRBV18 - - TGTGCCAGCTCACCAAGGGGCGACAAGAACACCGGGGAGCTGTTTTTT CASSPRGDKNTGELFF
TRBJ2-5 TRBV20-1 few TRBD2 TGCAGTGCTAGCGACCGGACTAGCGGCCAAGAGACCCAGTACTTC CSASDRTSGQETQYF